A selection of T cell receptor beta chains follows, all from one sample in a study of CD8+ T cells in alopecia areata. The assay was immunoSEQ multiplex PCR, and TCRdb's table has in-frame clones only and misses some. The data contain over 95,000 clones, 61% of them seen just once; the ten biggest clones take up 15% to 19%. The sample in question was CD8+ T cells sorted from blood, obtained at week 4, from a patient treated with tofacitinib. The receptor source for this set is a human donor with alopecia areata. Both conserved end residues are part of each CDR3. The order of the fields is D gene, V gene, J gene, clone size, CDR3 DNA, CDR3 protein. A D gene is named only where the DNA matches it firmly. Size values are once, few and many counts, or a class for expanded clones, and some rows have none.

D: TRBD2; V: TRBV30; J: TRBJ2-3; size: .; DNA: TGTGCCTGGAACGCGGCGGGAGGAAGGGCAGATACGCAGTATTTT; CDR3: CAWNAAGGRADTQYF
D: TRBD1; V: TRBV29-1; J: TRBJ1-1; size: .; DNA: TGCAGCGTTGAAGGATGGGACAGGGTAGCTTTCTTT; CDR3: CSVEGWDRVAFF
D: TRBD2; V: TRBV30; J: TRBJ2-2; size: .; DNA: TGTGCCTGGAGTCCCCCGGGACTAGACACCGGGGAGCTGTTTTTT; CDR3: CAWSPPGLDTGELFF
D: TRBD1; V: TRBV5-1; J: TRBJ1-1; size: .; DNA: TGCGCCAGCAGCTTCCGGGACAGCAATACTGAAGCTTTCTTT; CDR3: CASSFRDSNTEAFF
D: TRBD2; V: TRBV5-1; J: TRBJ2-1; size: few; DNA: TGCGCCAGCAGCTTTTGGGCGGGAGTTAACAATGAGCAGTTCTTC; CDR3: CASSFWAGVNNEQFF
D: .; V: TRBV5-6; J: TRBJ2-7; size: few; DNA: TGTGCCAGCAGATTTTGGGGGGTGACAGGGACGCCATCCTACGAGCAGTACTTC; CDR3: CASRFWGVTGTPSYEQYF
D: TRBD1; V: TRBV27; J: TRBJ1-2; size: .; DNA: TGTGCCAGCAGTGCCCGGACAGGGAGTGAACCTAACTATGGCTACACCTTC; CDR3: CASSARTGSEPNYGYTF
D: .; V: TRBV11-2; J: TRBJ1-4; size: .; DNA: TGTGCCAGCAGCTCCGACAGCCCAACTAATGAAAAACTGTTTTTT; CDR3: CASSSDSPTNEKLFF
D: .; V: TRBV5-6; J: TRBJ1-1; size: once; DNA: TGTGCCAGCAGCCAGATAGTGAACACTGAAGCTTTCTTT; CDR3: CASSQIVNTEAFF
D: TRBD1; V: TRBV4-1; J: TRBJ2-6; size: .; DNA: TGCGCCAGCAGCCAAAGCCCACAGGGGTTCTCTGGGGCCAACGTCCTGACTTTC; CDR3: CASSQSPQGFSGANVLTF
D: .; V: TRBV9; J: TRBJ2-3; size: few; DNA: TGTGCCAGCAGCGTAACTAGCACAGATACGCAGTATTTT; CDR3: CASSVTSTDTQYF
D: .; V: TRBV27; J: TRBJ2-1; size: .; DNA: TGTGCCAGCAGTTCGCACATCTCCCGGGACAATGAGCAGTTCTTC; CDR3: CASSSHISRDNEQFF
D: TRBD1; V: TRBV30; J: TRBJ2-7; size: .; DNA: TGTGCCTGGAGTGTGGGACAGGGAAGCAACGAGCAGTACTTC; CDR3: CAWSVGQGSNEQYF
D: .; V: TRBV5-6; J: TRBJ1-1; size: .; DNA: TGTGCCAGCAGCTGGGAACAGGGACGGATGAACACTGAAGCTTTCTTT; CDR3: CASSWEQGRMNTEAFF
D: .; V: TRBV4-1; J: TRBJ1-5; size: once; DNA: TGCGCCAGCAGCCAAGATAATCCCCGGACTGAGAGCAATCAGCCCCAGCATTTT; CDR3: CASSQDNPRTESNQPQHF
D: .; V: TRBV30; J: TRBJ2-7; size: .; DNA: TGTGCCTGGAGTGTAGGCATCGGATACTACGAGCAGTACTTC; CDR3: CAWSVGIGYYEQYF
D: TRBD1; V: TRBV4-3; J: TRBJ2-1; size: .; DNA: TGCGCCAGCAGCCAAGTGGCGACAGGGGAAAATGAGCAGTTCTTC; CDR3: CASSQVATGENEQFF
D: .; V: TRBV5-1; J: TRBJ2-7; size: .; DNA: TGCGCCAGCAGCCTAGCCGGGACGGACCTCTACGAGCAGTACTTC; CDR3: CASSLAGTDLYEQYF